One sample yielded the 16 T cell receptor beta chains listed below, sequenced in a study of read filtering for tumor transcriptome and immune sequencing (TCRdb year 2020). Sequencing was performed on an Illumina HiSeq 4000. TCR libraries were constructed from about 400 ng RNA using the Immunoverse kit, and molecular barcoded adaptors covering alpha/delta and beta/gamma chains were employed. TCRdb reprocessing: public reads trimmed at Q25 with fastp, clones called with MiXCR, in-frame beta chains kept. Here each entry gathers all rows of one CDR3 protein and keeps the most common genes and DNA. Here the sample has 100,000 to 150,000 distinct CDR3 sequences; roughly an eighth occur a single time. The ten most abundant clones make up around 8.3% of the sample. Sequences were obtained from a population of CD138-negative cells sorted from bone marrow. The intended sense of this specimen's cell subset or site label: bone marrow mononuclear cells depleted of CD138+ plasma/myeloma cells by negative magnetic selection. The source of these receptors is a donor at least 40 years old with multiple myeloma.

The chain couples TRBV6-5 to TRBJ1-5; TRBD1 matches 11 bases. The CDR3 has 18 amino acids. V gave up 2 bases and J gave up 2 bases; unmatched junction bases: 8. Germline-derived CDR1 and CDR2 are MNHEY and SVGAGI. The CDR3 nucleotides read TGTGCCAGCAGTTACCGGGACAGGGGGGCCCAAGGCAATCAGCCCCAGCATTTT. This encodes CASSYRDRGAQGNQPQHF.

The chain links TRBV12-3 or TRBV12-4 to TRBJ2-1; TRBD2 matches 11 bases. Trimming took 6 bases from V and 8 from J; bases not matched to a gene: 9. This CDR3 has 15 residues. CDR3 region: CASSPRSSGRHEQFF. The CDR3 nucleotides are TGTGCCAGCAGCCCCCGATCTAGCGGGAGGCATGAGCAGTTCTTC.

A note on this clonotype: Relative to the germline gene, one junction end is altered; a read error may explain this. The chain uses TRBV4-1 and TRBJ1-1; D unresolved. From germline, CDR1 is MGHRA and CDR2 YSYEKL. The CDR3 has 13 amino acids. The CDR3 bases are TGCGCCGGCAGCCTAGGCGGACGCACTGAAGCTTTCTTT. This codes for CAGSLGGRTEAFF.

This clonotype was picked up many times. The V and J genes are TRBV24-1 and TRBJ1-5, with 7 bases matching TRBD1. The germline V gene has CDR1 KGHDR and CDR2 SFDVKD. The CDR3 runs to 15 residues. V lost 4 bases, J lost 3 bases, and 5 bases stayed unmatched. The CDR3 sequence is CATSDPGQVNQPQHF. DNA for the CDR3: TGTGCCACCAGTGACCCTGGACAGGTCAATCAGCCCCAGCATTTT.

Ten or more counts support this clonotype. A junction end diverges from the germline sequence, so it may reflect a read error. V usage is TRBV5-6 and J usage is TRBJ2-1; 10 bases are a match to TRBD2. Germline lookup yields CDR1 SGHDT and CDR2 YYEEEE. The CDR3 extends over 15 amino acids. The CDR3 protein is CASGLGLAKYNEQFF. The CDR3 nucleotides are TGTGCCAGCGGCTTGGGACTAGCGAAATACAATGAGCAGTTCTTC.

There are many counts of this clonotype. The chain combines TRBV7-2 with TRBJ2-7; a possible D gene is TRBD1 (8 bases). CDR3 length equals 15 residues. Trimming left V 3 bases short and J 1 base short, with 13 bases between. The germline CDR1 and CDR2 sequences are SGHTA and FQGNSA. In DNA form, the CDR3 reads TGTGCCAGCAGCTTCGGACAGGGAGGGTCCTACGAGCAGTACTTC. This sequence encodes CASSFGQGGSYEQYF.

Many counts were recorded for this clonotype. The rearrangement joins TRBV20-1 to TRBJ2-3, with no clear D. CDR1 is DFQATT and CDR2 is SNEGSKA in the germline V gene (reference sequence). The CDR3 contains 12 residues. The germline V and J ends were trimmed by 3 bases and 2 bases, with 6 bases remaining between them. Here the CDR3 DNA reads TGCAGTGCTAGCGGTGACACAGATACGCAGTATTTT. Amino acid sequence: CSASGDTDTQYF.

This clonotype was observed a handful of times. The CDR3 ends on some other residue instead of the conserved phenylalanine or tryptophan, so this is likely a read error. This chain connects TRBV29-1 to TRBJ2-1; 10 bases are a match to TRBD2. Germline V gene data show CDR1 as SQVTM and CDR2 as ANQGSEA. V was pared by 6 bases and J by 7 bases, with 18 bases of the junction left unmatched. The CDR3 sequence is 17 residues long. DNA of the CDR3: TGCAGCGTCGACCTCCATGGTTTTCTAGCGGGAGAGAATGAGCAGTTCTCC. It specifies CSVDLHGFLAGENEQFS.

This clonotype has at least ten counts. CDR3 in amino acids: CASSPNVGSGLAAGELFF. The CDR3 nucleotides are TGCGCCAGCAGCCCAAACGTAGGATCCGGCCTAGCGGCCGGGGAGCTGTTTTTT. V usage is TRBV4-1 and J usage is TRBJ2-2, with 7 bases matching TRBD2. The V gene's germline CDR1 is MGHRA and CDR2 YSYEKL. The CDR3 length is 18 residues. The V and J ends lost 4 bases and 6 bases, in that order; junction bases with no gene match: 17.

A note on this clonotype: One base away lies a much larger clone, so this may be a sequencing read error. The chain carries TRBV7-9 and TRBJ2-2; tentative D call: TRBD2 (5 bases). The germline V gene encodes CDR1 SEHNR and CDR2 FQNEAQ (reference sequence). This CDR3 is 10 amino acids long. The CDR3, as DNA: TGTGCCATCTTTACCGGGAAGCTGTTTTTT. This gives the protein CAIFTGKLFF.

This clonotype was observed a few times. The J gene is TRBJ2-5, the V gene TRBV6-6, with 9 positions matching TRBD1. The length of the CDR3 is 15 residues. The junction had 9 bases not matched to a gene; V was cut back by 6 bases and J by 4 bases. Germline loops: CDR1 MNHNY, CDR2 SVGAGI (reference sequence). CDR3 in amino acids: CASSPRDRVIETQYF. Written as DNA, the CDR3 is TGTGCCAGCAGCCCCAGGGACAGGGTGATAGAGACCCAGTACTTC.

This clonotype showed up many times. The chain recombines TRBV12-3 or TRBV12-4 with TRBJ1-6; D ambiguous. The CDR3 runs 13 residues. V was shortened by 5 bases and J by 10 bases, with 12 bases between the two germline ends. The CDR3, as DNA: TGTGCCAGCAGTATTGAACCGGACTCACCCCTCCACTTT. It encodes CASSIEPDSPLHF.

Only one count was recorded for this clonotype. A much larger clone lies a single base off, so this may be a read error. The rearrangement links TRBV5-5 to TRBJ2-2; no definite D call. The CDR3 sequence is 12 residues long. V gave up 2 bases and J gave up 9 bases, with 8 bases separating them. Germline V gives CDR1 SGHKS, CDR2 YYEKEE (reference sequence). In DNA form, the CDR3 reads TGTGCCAGCAGCTTTAGGCCCTGGGAGCTGTTTTTT. This encodes CASSFRPWELFF.

With regard to this clonotype: A much larger clone differs from this one at a single base, so this may be a read error. This chain joins TRBV12-3 or TRBV12-4 and TRBJ1-2; D might be TRBD1 (5 bases). CDR3 length: 13 amino acids. V was trimmed by 11 bases and J by 6 bases, leaving 19 bases between them. In DNA form, the CDR3 reads TGTGCCGGCATCCCGAGGAGGGGTGATGGCTACACCTTC. It codes for CAGIPRRGDGYTF.

This clonotype was observed at least ten times. Because it lacks the conserved phenylalanine or tryptophan at the end, this CDR3 is likely a read error. V and J are TRBV12-3 or TRBV12-4 and TRBJ2-5; 10 bases match TRBD2. The CDR3 consists of 15 residues. The ends lost 5 bases at V and 2 bases at J; junction bases unmatched: 5. The chain's CDR3 is CASSRTSGNQETQYS. DNA of the CDR3: TGTGCCAGCAGTCGGACTAGCGGCAATCAAGAGACCCAGTACTCC.

This clonotype appeared many times. One end of the junction does not line up with germline, which may come from a read error. The chain recombines TRBV5-5 with TRBJ2-1; 7 nucleotides match TRBD2. CDR3 size: 13 residues. CDR1 and CDR2 from the germline V gene are SGHKS and YYEKEE (reference sequence). The CDR3 loop reads CASSLADAGDSGF. CDR3 in DNA: TGTGCCAGCAGCTTGGCCGATGCGGGAGATTCAGGTTTC.